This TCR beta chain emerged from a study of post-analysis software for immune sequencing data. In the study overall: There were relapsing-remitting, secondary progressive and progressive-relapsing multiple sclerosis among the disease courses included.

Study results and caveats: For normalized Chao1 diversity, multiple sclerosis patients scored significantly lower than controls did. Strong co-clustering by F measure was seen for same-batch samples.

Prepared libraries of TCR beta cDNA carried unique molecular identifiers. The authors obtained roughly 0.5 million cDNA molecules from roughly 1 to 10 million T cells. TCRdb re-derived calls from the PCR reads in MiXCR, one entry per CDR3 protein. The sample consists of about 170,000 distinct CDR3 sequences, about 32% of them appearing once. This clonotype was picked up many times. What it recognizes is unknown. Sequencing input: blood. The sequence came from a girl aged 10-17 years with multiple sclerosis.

As DNA, the CDR3 is TGCAGCGTGGAAAGACAGGGATTCTACGAGCAGTACTTC. It specifies CSVERQGFYEQYF. The J gene is TRBJ2-7, the V gene TRBV29-1, with 7 nucleotides matching TRBD1. Germline CDR1 reads SQVTM; CDR2 reads ANQGSEA. This CDR3 is 13 amino acids long. V gave up 6 bases and J gave up 3 bases; unmatched junction bases: 8.